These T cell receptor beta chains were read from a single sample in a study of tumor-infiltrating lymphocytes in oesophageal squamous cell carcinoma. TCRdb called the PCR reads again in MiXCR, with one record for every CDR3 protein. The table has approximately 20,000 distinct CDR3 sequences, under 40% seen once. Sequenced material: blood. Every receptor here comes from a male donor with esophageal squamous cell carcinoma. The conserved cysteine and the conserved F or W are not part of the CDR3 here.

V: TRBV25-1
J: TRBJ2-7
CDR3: ASSEAVSGGPYEQY

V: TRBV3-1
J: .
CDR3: ASSQGLAGREQY

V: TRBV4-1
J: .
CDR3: ASSQESGFYYEQY

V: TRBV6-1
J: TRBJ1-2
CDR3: ASREGGESYGYT

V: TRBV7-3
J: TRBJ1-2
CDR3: ASSLAGSYGYT

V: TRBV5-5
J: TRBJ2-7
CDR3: ASSLPGTLYEQY

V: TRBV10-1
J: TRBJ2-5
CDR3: ASSDRGLYNEQY

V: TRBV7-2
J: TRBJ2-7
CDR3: ASSLEGYPSYEQY

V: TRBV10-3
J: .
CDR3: AISEEPGQGRGSLETQY

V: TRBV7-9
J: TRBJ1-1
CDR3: ANSLTLNTEAF

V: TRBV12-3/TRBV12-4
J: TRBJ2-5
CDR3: ASSFGDKQETQY

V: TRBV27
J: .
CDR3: ASSPKPPWVGYGYT

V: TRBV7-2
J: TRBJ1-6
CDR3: ASSLKGETQY

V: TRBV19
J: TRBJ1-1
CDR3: ASISMNTEAF

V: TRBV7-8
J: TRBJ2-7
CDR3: ASSGLLSYEQY

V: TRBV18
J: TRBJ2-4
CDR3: ASSQGQLKNIQY

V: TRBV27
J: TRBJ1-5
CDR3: ASSPGWGQPQPQH

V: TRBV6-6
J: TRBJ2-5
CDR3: ASSYRDTAQY

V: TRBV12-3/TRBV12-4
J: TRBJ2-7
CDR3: ASSGGLGPLEQY

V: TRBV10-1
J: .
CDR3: ASSESISTNEQY

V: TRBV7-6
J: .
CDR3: ASSLVGGPTYEQY

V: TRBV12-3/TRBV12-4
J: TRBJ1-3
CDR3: ASSFGSSGNTIY

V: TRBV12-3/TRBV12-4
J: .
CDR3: ASSGGPGANVLT

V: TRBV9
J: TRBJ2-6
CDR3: ASLSGANVLT

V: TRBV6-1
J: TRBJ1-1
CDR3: ASSGRGRITEAF

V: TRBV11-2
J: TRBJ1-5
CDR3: ASSREGQAGINQPQH

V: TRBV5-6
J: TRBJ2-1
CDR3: ASSHRDSSYNEQF

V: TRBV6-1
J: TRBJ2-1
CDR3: ASSPTSLGEQF